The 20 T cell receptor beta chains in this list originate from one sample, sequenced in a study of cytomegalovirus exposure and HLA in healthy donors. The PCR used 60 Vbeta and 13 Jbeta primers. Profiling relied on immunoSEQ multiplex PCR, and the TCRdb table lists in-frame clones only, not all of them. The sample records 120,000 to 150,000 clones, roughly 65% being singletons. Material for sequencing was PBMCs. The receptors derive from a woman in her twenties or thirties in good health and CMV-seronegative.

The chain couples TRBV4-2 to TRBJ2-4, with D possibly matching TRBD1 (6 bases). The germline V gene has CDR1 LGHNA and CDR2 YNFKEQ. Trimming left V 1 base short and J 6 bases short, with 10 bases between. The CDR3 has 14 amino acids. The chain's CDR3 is CASSQAQGRNIQYF. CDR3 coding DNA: TGTGCCAGCAGCCAAGCTCAGGGGAGAAACATTCAGTACTTC.

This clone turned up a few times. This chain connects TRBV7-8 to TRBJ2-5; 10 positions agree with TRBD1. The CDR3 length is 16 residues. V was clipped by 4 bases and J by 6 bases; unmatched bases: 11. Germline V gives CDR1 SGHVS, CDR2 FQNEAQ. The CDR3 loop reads CASSSLGQGSGKTQYF. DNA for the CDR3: TGTGCCAGCAGCTCCCTGGGACAGGGGTCAGGAAAGACCCAGTACTTC.

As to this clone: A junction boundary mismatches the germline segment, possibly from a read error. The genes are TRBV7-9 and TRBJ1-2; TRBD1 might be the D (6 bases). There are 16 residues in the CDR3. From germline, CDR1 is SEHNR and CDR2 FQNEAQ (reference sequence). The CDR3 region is CSSSELDRVANYGYTF. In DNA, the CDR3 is TGTTCCAGCAGCGAACTGGACAGAGTAGCTAACTATGGCTACACCTTC.

The CDR3 DNA follows: TGTGCCAGCAGCTTAACCGGGCAGGGGAATTCACCCCTCCACTTT. It specifies CASSLTGQGNSPLHF. The chain employs TRBV7-3 and TRBJ1-6; D is perhaps TRBD1 (6 bases). CDR1 SGHTA and CDR2 FQGTGA come from the germline V gene. Trimming stripped 0 bases from V and 7 bases from J, with 10 bases between. This CDR3 spans 15 amino acids.

This CDR3 is CASSSLGLAGVYNEQFF. The CDR3 nucleotides read TGTGCCAGCAGCTCTCTAGGACTAGCGGGAGTGTACAATGAGCAGTTCTTC. The chain joins TRBV7-8 to TRBJ2-1; 13 positions agree with TRBD2. This CDR3 has 17 residues. Germline CDR1 SGHVS, CDR2 FQNEAQ. J lost 4 bases, V lost 4 bases, and 7 bases had no gene match.

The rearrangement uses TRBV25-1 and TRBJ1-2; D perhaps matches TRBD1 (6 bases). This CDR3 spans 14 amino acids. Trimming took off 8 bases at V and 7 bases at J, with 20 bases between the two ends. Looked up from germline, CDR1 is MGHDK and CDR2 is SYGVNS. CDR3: CASLGGRGAGGYTF. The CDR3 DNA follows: TGTGCCAGCCTAGGAGGCAGGGGCGCGGGTGGCTACACCTTC.

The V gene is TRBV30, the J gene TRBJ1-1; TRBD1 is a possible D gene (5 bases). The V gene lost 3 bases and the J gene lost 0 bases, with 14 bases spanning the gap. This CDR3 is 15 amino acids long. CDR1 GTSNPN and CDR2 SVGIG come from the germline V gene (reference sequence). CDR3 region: CAWSLRGLLNTEAFF. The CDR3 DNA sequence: TGTGCCTGGAGCTTAAGGGGTCTATTGAACACTGAAGCTTTCTTT.

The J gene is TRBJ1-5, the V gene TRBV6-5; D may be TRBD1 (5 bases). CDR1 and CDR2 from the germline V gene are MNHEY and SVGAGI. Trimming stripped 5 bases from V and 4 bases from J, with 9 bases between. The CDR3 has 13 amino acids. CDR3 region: CASSPGRNQPQHF. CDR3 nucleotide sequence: TGTGCCAGCAGTCCAGGGCGTAATCAGCCCCAGCATTTT.

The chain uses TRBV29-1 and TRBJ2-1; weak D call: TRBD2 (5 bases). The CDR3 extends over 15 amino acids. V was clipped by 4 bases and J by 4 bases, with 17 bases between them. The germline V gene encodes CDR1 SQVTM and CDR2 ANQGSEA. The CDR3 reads CSVVGPLGEYNEQFF. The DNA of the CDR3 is TGCAGCGTTGTAGGCCCCCTTGGGGAGTACAATGAGCAGTTCTTC.

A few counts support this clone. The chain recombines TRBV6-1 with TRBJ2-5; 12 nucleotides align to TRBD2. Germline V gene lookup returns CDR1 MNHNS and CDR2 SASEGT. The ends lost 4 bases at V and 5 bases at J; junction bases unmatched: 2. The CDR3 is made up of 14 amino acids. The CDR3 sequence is CASSVGTSGETQYF. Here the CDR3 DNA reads TGTGCCAGCAGTGTCGGGACTAGCGGGGAGACCCAGTACTTC.

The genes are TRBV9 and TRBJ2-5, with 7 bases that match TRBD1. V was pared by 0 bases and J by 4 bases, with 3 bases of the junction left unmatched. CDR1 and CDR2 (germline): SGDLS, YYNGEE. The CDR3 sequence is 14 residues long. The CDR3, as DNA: TGTGCCAGCAGCGTAGCTACAGGGGTAGAGACCCAGTACTTC. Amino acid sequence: CASSVATGVETQYF.

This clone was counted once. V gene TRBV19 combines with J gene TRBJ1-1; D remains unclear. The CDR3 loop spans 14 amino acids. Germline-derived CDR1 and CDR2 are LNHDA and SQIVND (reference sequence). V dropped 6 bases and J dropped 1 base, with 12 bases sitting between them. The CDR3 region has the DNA TGTGCCAGTAGGTTAACAGCTTCGAACACTGAAGCTTTCTTT. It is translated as CASRLTASNTEAFF. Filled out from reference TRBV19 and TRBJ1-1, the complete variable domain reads DGGITQSPKYLFRKEGQNVTLSCEQNLNHDAMYWYRQDPGQGLRLIYYSQIVNDFQKGDIAEGYSVSREKKESFPLTVTSAQKNPTAFYLCASRLTASNTEAFFGQGTRLTVV.

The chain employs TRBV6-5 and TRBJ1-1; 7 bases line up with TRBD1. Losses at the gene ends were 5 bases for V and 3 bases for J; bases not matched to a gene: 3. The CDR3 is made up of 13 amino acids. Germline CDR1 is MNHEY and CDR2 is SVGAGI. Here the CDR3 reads CASSNQGDTEAFF. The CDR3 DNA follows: TGTGCCAGCAGTAACCAGGGGGACACTGAAGCTTTCTTT.

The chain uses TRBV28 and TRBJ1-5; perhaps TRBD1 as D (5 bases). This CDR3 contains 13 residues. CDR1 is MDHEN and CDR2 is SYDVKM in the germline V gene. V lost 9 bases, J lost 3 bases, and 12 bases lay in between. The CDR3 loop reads CASLQDPNQPQHF. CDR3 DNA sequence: TGTGCCAGTCTACAGGACCCCAATCAGCCCCAGCATTTT. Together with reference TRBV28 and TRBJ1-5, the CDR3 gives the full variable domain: DVKVTQSSRYLVKRTGEKVFLECVQDMDHENMFWYRQDPGLGLRLIYFSYDVKMKEKGDIPEGYSVSREKKERFSLILESASTNQTSMYLCASLQDPNQPQHFGDGTRLSIL.

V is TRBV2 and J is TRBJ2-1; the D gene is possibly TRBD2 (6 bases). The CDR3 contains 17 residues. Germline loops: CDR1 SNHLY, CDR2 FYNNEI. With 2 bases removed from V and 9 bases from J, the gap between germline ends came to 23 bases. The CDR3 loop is CASSEFRGYGAGGEQFF. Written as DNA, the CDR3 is TGTGCCAGCAGTGAATTCCGTGGGTATGGGGCCGGGGGTGAGCAGTTCTTC.

The CDR3 DNA reads TGTGCCAGCAGTCGACAGGGCAATGAGCAGTTCTTC. As protein: CASSRQGNEQFF. The V and J genes are TRBV2 and TRBJ2-1; 7 bases agree with TRBD1. This CDR3 is built from 12 residues. With 5 bases clipped from V and 6 bases from J, the junction kept 1 base outside the gene matches. The germline gives CDR1 SNHLY, CDR2 FYNNEI.

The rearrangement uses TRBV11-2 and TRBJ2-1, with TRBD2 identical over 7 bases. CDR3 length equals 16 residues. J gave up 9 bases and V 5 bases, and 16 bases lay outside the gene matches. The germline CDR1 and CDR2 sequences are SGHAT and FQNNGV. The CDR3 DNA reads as TGTGCCAGCAGCCCTCGACCCCAGGCCACGGGGGGTGAGCAGTTCTTC. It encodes CASSPRPQATGGEQFF.

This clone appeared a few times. This CDR3 reads CASSPGLPSTDTQYF. DNA for the CDR3: TGTGCCAGCTCACCAGGGCTGCCAAGCACAGATACGCAGTATTTT. The chain employs TRBV18 and TRBJ2-3, with D unresolved. The CDR3 is made up of 15 amino acids. V gave up 2 bases and J gave up 0 bases, with 9 bases separating them. The germline gives CDR1 KGHSH, CDR2 LQKENI.

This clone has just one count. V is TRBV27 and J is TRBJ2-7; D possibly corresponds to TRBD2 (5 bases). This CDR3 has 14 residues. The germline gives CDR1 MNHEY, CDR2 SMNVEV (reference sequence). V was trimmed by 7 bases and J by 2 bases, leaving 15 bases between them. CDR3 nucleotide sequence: TGTGCCAGCAAAAATCGGGGATTTCCCTACGAGCAGTACTTC. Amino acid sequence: CASKNRGFPYEQYF.

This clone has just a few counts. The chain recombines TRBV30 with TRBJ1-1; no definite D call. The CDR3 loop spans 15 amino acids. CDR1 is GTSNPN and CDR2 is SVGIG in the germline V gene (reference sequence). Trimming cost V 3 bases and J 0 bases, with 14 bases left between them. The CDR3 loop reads CAWSGLGLLNTEAFF. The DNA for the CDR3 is TGTGCCTGGAGCGGCCTTGGACTGCTGAACACTGAAGCTTTCTTT.